The 9 T cell receptor beta chains in this list originate from one sample, sequenced in a study of a mutant IDH1 vaccine in newly diagnosed glioma. Regarding time point: week 47, end of study. In every dose of vaccine, 300 ug of mutant IDH1 20-mer peptide was given alongside topical imiquimod. Their antigens are not known. TCRdb's copy holds only in-frame clones and misses some; the assay was immunoSEQ multiplex PCR. The data hold roughly 51,000 clones, with approximately 84% observed a single time. Here the sequenced sample was PBMCs, taken from a glioma patient whose treatment included an IDH1 peptide vaccine. All receptors come from a woman aged 25-40 years with glioma. Some clones in this sample may be carry-over from other donors' samples.

The gene calls are TRBV27 and TRBJ2-2, with D possibly matching TRBD1 (5 bases). There are 15 residues in the CDR3. Germline CDR1 is MNHEY and CDR2 is SMNVEV (reference sequence). V was trimmed by 6 bases and J by 4 bases, leaving 15 bases between them. The CDR3 sequence: CASSPTGRGTGELFF. CDR3 DNA: TGTGCCAGCAGCCCTACAGGTCGTGGCACCGGGGAGCTGTTTTTT.

The DNA of the CDR3 is TGTGCCAGCAGGACCGGGACTAGCGGGAGTGATGAGCAGTTCTTC. It translates to CASRTGTSGSDEQFF. This sequence joins TRBV6-1 and TRBJ2-1; TRBD2 matches at 14 bases. Germline CDR1 reads MNHNS; CDR2 reads SASEGT. The CDR3 extends over 15 amino acids. The trim removed 6 bases at V and 8 bases at J, leaving 6 bases unmatched.

This chain connects TRBV5-4 to TRBJ2-2, with a tentative D call TRBD2 (6 bases). Per germline, CDR1 SGHNT and CDR2 YYREEE (reference sequence). V was pared by 0 bases and J by 1 base, with 7 bases between. CDR3 length: 15 amino acids. CDR3 bases: TGTGCCAGCAGCTTGGACGGGGGGAACACCGGGGAGCTGTTTTTT. Translating it yields CASSLDGGNTGELFF.

The V and J genes are TRBV30 and TRBJ2-1; D gene unclear. The CDR3 has 12 amino acids. From germline, CDR1 is GTSNPN and CDR2 SVGIG (reference sequence). V dropped 3 bases and J dropped 3 bases, with 6 bases sitting between them. The CDR3 loop reads CAWRLDYNEQFF. The CDR3 bases are TGTGCCTGGAGATTAGACTACAATGAGCAGTTCTTC.

The chain is built from TRBV2 and TRBJ2-2; 12 bases map to TRBD2. Germline V CDR1 and CDR2: SNHLY, FYNNEI. The length of the CDR3 is 16 residues. J gave up 6 bases and V 3 bases, and 5 bases lay outside the gene matches. CDR3 sequence reads: CASSESSGRGSGELFF. The CDR3 DNA follows: TGTGCCAGCAGTGAGTCTAGCGGGAGGGGATCCGGGGAGCTGTTTTTT.

This chain uses TRBV4-1 with TRBJ1-2; 7 bases fit TRBD1. Looked up from germline, CDR1 is MGHRA and CDR2 is YSYEKL. The CDR3 covers 16 residues. V dropped 4 bases and J dropped 7; count of bases not matched to a gene: 15. The CDR3 loop is CASSPTEGARSSGYTF. Here the CDR3 DNA reads TGCGCCAGCAGCCCCACGGAGGGGGCTCGCTCTTCTGGCTACACCTTC.

V usage is TRBV6-5 and J usage is TRBJ1-5; no firm D call. Germline lookup yields CDR1 MNHEY and CDR2 SVGAGI. Trimming shortened V by 2 bases and J by 0 bases, and 8 bases separated the two germline ends. The CDR3 sequence is 15 residues long. The CDR3 DNA reads TGTGCCAGCAGTTACAAGGCGGATAGCAATCAGCCCCAGCATTTT. As protein: CASSYKADSNQPQHF.

Comment on this clone: A junction boundary mismatches the germline segment, possibly from a read error. This chain links TRBV7-7 with TRBJ1-1; D perhaps matches TRBD1 (6 bases). Germline V gene sequence: CDR1 SSHAT, CDR2 FNYEAQ (reference sequence). The CDR3 covers 13 residues. The CDR3 protein is CASSKTGNTEAFF. CDR3 in DNA: TGTGCTAGCAGCAAGACAGGGAACACTGAAGCTTTCTTT.

The chain is built from TRBV7-8 and TRBJ2-3, with 10 bases matching TRBD2. The ends lost 5 bases at V and 3 bases at J; junction bases unmatched: 8. Germline CDR1 and CDR2: SGHVS and FQNEAQ. This CDR3 is built from 16 residues. The CDR3 spells CASSPQLAGLTDTQYF. CDR3 bases: TGTGCCAGCAGCCCCCAACTAGCGGGACTGACAGATACGCAGTATTTT. The variable domain in full, with the rest retrieved from reference TRBV7-8 and TRBJ2-3, is GAGVSQSPRYKVAKRGQDVALRCDPISGHVSLFWYQQALGQGPEFLTYFQNEAQLDKSGLPSDRFFAERPEGSVSTLKIQRTQQEDSAVYLCASSPQLAGLTDTQYFGPGTRLTVL.